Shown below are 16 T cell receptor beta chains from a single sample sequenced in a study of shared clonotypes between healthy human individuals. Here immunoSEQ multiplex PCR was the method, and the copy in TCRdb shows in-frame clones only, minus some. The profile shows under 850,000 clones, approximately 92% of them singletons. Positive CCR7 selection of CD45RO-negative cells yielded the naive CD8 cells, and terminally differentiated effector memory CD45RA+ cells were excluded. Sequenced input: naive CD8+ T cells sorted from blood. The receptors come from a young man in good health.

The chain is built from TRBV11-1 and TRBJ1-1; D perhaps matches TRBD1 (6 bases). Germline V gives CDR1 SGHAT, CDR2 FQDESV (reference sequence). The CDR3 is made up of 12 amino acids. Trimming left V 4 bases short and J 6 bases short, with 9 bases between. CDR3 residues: CASSSTGPEAFF. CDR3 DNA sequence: TGTGCCAGCAGCTCCACAGGGCCTGAAGCTTTCTTT.

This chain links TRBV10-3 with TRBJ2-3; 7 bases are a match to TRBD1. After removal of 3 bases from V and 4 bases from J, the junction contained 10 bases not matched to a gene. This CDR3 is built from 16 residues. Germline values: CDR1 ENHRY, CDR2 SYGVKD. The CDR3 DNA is TGTGCCATCAGTGACCCGACAGGGCCGGTCCCAGATACGCAGTATTTT. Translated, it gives CAISDPTGPVPDTQYF.

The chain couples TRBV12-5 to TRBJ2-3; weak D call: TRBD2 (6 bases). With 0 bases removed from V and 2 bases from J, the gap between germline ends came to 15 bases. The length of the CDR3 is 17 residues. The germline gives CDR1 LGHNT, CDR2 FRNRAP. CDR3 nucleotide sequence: TGTGCTAGTGGTTTGGTACTAGGACTACCCCACACAGATACGCAGTATTTT. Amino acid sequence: CASGLVLGLPHTDTQYF.

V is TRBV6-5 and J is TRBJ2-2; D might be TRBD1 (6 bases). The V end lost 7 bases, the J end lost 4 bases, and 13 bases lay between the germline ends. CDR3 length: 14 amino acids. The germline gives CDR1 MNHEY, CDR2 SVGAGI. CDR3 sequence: CASKQGFGTGELFF. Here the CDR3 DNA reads TGTGCCAGCAAGCAGGGGTTCGGCACCGGGGAGCTGTTTTTT.

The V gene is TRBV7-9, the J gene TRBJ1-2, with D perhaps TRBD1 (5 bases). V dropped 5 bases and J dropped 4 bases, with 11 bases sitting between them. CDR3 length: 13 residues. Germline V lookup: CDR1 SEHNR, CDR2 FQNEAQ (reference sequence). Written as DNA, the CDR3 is TGTGCCAGCAGCCAGACAGAAAGCTATGGCTACACCTTC. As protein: CASSQTESYGYTF.

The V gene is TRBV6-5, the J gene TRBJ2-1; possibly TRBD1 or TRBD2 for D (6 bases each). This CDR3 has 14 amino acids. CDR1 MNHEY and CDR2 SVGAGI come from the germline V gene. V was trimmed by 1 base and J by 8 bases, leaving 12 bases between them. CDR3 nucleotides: TGTGCCAGCAGTTACTTTTGGGGGGCGTATGAGCAGTTCTTC. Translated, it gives CASSYFWGAYEQFF.

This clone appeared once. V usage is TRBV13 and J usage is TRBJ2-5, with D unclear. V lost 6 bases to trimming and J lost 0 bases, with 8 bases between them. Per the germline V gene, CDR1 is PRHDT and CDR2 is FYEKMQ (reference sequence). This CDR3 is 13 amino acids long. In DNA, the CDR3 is TGTGCCAGCAGAGACCCCAACCAAGAGACCCAGTACTTC. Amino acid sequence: CASRDPNQETQYF.

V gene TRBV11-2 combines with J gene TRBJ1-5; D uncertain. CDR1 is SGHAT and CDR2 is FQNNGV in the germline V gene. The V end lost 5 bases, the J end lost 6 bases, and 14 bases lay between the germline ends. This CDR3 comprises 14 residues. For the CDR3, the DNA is TGTGCCAGCAGCGCCATGTCAGCTTCTCAGCCCCAGCATTTT. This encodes CASSAMSASQPQHF. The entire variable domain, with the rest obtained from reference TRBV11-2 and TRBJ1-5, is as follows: EAGVAQSPRYKIIEKRQSVAFWCNPISGHATLYWYQQILGQGPKLLIQFQNNGVVDDSQLPKDRFSAERLKGVDSTLKIQPAKLEDSAVYLCASSAMSASQPQHFGDGTRLSIL.

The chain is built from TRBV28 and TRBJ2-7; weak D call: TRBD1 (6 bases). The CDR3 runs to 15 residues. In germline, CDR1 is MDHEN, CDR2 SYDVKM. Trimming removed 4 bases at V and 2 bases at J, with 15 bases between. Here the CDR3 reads CASSSRGTYTYEQYF. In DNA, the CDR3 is TGTGCCAGCAGTTCCAGGGGTACCTATACCTACGAGCAGTACTTC.

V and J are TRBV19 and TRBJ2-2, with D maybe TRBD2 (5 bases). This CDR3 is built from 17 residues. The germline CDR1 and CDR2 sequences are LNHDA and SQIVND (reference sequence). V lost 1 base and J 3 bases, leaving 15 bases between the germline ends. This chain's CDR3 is CASSIGANRADTGELFF. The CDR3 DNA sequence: TGTGCCAGTAGTATAGGGGCGAATCGAGCGGACACCGGGGAGCTGTTTTTT.

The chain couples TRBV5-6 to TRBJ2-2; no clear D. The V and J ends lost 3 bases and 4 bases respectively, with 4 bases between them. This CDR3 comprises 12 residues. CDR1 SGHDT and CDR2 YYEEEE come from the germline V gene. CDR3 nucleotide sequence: TGTGCCAGCAGCTCCACCACCGGGGAGCTGTTTTTT. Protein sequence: CASSSTTGELFF.

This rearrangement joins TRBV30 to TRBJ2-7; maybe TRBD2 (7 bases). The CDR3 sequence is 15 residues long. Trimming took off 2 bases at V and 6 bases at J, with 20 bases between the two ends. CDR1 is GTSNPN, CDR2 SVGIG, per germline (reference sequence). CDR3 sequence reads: CAWSTAGMGGAEQYF. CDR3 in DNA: TGTGCCTGGAGTACGGCGGGGATGGGGGGGGCCGAGCAGTACTTC.

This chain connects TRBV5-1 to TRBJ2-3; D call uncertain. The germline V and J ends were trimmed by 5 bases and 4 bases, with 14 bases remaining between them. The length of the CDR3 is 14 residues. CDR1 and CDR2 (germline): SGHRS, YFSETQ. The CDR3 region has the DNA TGCGCCAGCAGACCCCCGATCAGGCCAGATACGCAGTATTTT. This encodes CASRPPIRPDTQYF.

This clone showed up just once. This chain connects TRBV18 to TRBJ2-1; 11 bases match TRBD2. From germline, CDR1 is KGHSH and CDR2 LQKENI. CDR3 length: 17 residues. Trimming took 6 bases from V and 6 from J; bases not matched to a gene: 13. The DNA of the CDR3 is TGTGCCAGCTCTCCTAATAGCGGGAGGGCCCCGGGCAATGAGCAGTTCTTC. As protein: CASSPNSGRAPGNEQFF. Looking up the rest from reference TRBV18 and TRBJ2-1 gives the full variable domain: NAGVMQNPRHLVRRRGQEARLRCSPMKGHSHVYWYRQLPEEGLKFMVYLQKENIIDESGMPKERFSAEFPKEGPSILRIQQVVRGDSAAYFCASSPNSGRAPGNEQFFGPGTRLTVL.

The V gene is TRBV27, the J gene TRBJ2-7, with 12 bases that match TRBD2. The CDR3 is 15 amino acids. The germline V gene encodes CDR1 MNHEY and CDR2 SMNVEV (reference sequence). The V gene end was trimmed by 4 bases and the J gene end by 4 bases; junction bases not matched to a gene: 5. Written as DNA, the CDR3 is TGTGCCAGCAGTTGGACTAGCGGGACCACGTACGAGCAGTACTTC. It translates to CASSWTSGTTYEQYF.

The CDR3 protein is CATSRGDGTSGRIEQFF. CDR3 DNA: TGTGCCACCAGCAGAGGTGACGGGACTAGCGGGAGGATTGAGCAGTTCTTC. This chain joins TRBV15 and TRBJ2-1; the match to TRBD2 covers 15 bases. V lost 1 base and J lost 9; bases outside the gene matches: 7. This CDR3 spans 17 amino acids. Germline V CDR1 and CDR2: LNHNV, YYDKDF (reference sequence).